The present entry profiles one TCR beta chain with its context. The antigen is unknown. The data derive from a study of cytomegalovirus exposure and HLA in healthy donors. The study, taken as a whole, reports: Available immune exposure information was restricted to CMV serostatus only. It was taken for granted in presence/absence analyses that sequencing depth across donors was roughly uniform. Association of around 17,000 TCR beta sequences with HLA alleles was found at 0.05 false discovery rate in a later analysis.

A multiplex PCR was run with 60 Vbeta primers and 13 Jbeta primers. Produced via immunoSEQ multiplex PCR; TCRdb's table is partial and in-frame only. This sample has 150,000 to 200,000 clones; 83% occur once, and the top ten carry approximately 1.8%. Sequenced sample: PBMCs. This clonotype was sampled from a man aged 35 to 55 in good health and CMV-seropositive.

The chain's CDR3 is CSVPGVYEQYF. The DNA of the CDR3 is TGCAGCGTTCCAGGGGTCTACGAGCAGTACTTC. The chain links TRBV29-1 to TRBJ2-7; D may be TRBD1 (6 bases). The germline CDR1 and CDR2 sequences are SQVTM and ANQGSEA. CDR3 length: 11 amino acids. V was clipped by 5 bases and J by 3 bases, with 8 bases between them.